This paragraph covers one TCR beta chain sequence. The authors' processing: Reference gene primers were amplified, and this amplification served to estimate nucleated cell counts. Some clones are missing from TCRdb's copy, which holds only in-frame ones; the method was immunoSEQ multiplex PCR. The V and J calls and clone size are taken from that table; D and trimming were inferred from the DNA. The sample yields roughly 130,000 clones, 80% seen once. Trimming shortened V by 5 bases and J by 0 bases, and 13 bases separated the two germline ends. The CDR3 length is 15 residues. Germline V gene sequence: CDR1 SGHAT, CDR2 FQNNGV. The sample is drawn from a study of blood T cell repertoires in COVID-19. At the level of the study: Samples came from the United States, Italy and Spain, spanning acute and convalescent COVID-19. The analysed material was cDNA or gDNA that came from T cells, B-cell-depleted T cells, or PBMCs.

The clonotype comes from a man aged 70-80 years with acute or convalescent COVID-19. The chain joins TRBV11-2 to TRBJ1-1, with TRBD1 as a possible D gene (5 bases). The sequencing input was peripheral blood. The CDR3 nucleotides read TGTGCCAGCAGCCTCTCCGGGGGTATGAACACTGAAGCTTTCTTT. Its translation: CASSLSGGMNTEAFF.